Included here is one T cell receptor (beta chain) sequence, with context. The data were taken from a study of blood T cell repertoires in COVID-19. Study information: The study drew acute and convalescent COVID-19 samples from the United States, Italy and Spain.

Germline V lookup: CDR1 SGHTA, CDR2 FQGTGA. The germline V and J ends were trimmed by 2 bases and 4 bases, with 6 bases remaining between them. The CDR3 sequence is 13 residues long. As handled by the study authors: Amplification of reference gene primers provided the estimated nucleated cell counts. Clones were read by immunoSEQ multiplex PCR, and TCRdb kept only the in-frame ones, dropping some. For V, J and clone size, that table is used; D and trimming come from the DNA. The sample shows about 100,000 clones, about 90% of them seen only once. The material sequenced was peripheral blood. This clonotype originated in a woman between 25 and 40 years old with acute or convalescent COVID-19. This chain links TRBV7-3 with TRBJ1-3; no clear D. In DNA, the CDR3 is TGTGCCAGCAGCTTAGGGCAGGGAAACACCATATATTTT. Amino acids: CASSLGQGNTIYF. Supplemented by reference TRBV7-3 and TRBJ1-3, the full variable domain reads GAGVSQTPSNKVTEKGKYVELRCDPISGHTALYWYRQSLGQGPEFLIYFQGTGAADDSGLPNDRFFAVRPEGSVSTLKIQRTERGDSAVYLCASSLGQGNTIYFGEGSWLTVV.